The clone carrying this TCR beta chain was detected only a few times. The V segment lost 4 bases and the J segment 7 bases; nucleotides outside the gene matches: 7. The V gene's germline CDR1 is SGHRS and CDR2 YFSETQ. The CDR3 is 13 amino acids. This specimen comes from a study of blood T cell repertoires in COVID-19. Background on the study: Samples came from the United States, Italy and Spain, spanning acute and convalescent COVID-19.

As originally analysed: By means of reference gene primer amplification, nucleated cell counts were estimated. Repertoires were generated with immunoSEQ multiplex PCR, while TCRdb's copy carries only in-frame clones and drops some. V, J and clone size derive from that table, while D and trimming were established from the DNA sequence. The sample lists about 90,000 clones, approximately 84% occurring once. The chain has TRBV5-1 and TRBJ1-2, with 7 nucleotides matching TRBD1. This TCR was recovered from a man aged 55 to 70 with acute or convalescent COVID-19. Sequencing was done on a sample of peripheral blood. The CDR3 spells CASSPPTGFGYTF. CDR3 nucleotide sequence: TGCGCCAGCAGCCCACCGACAGGGTTTGGCTACACCTTC.